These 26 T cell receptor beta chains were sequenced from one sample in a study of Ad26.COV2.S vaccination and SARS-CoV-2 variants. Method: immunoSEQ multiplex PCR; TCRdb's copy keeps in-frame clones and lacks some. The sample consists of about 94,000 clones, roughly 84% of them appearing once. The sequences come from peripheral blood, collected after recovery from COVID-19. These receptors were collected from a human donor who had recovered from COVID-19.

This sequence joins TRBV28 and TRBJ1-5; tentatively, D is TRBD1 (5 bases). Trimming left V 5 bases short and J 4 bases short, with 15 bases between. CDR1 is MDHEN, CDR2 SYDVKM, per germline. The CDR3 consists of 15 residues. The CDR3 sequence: CASSTAGTGNQPQHF. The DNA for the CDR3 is TGTGCCAGCAGTACCGCCGGGACGGGGAATCAGCCCCAGCATTTT. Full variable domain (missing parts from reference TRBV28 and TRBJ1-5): DVKVTQSSRYLVKRTGEKVFLECVQDMDHENMFWYRQDPGLGLRLIYFSYDVKMKEKGDIPEGYSVSREKKERFSLILESASTNQTSMYLCASSTAGTGNQPQHFGDGTRLSIL.

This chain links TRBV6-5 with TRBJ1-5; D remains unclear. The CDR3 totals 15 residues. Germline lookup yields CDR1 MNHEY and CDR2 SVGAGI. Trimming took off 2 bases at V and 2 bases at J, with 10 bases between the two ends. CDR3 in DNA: TGTGCCAGCAGTTACGGGTCGCAGGGCAATCAGCCCCAGCATTTT. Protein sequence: CASSYGSQGNQPQHF.

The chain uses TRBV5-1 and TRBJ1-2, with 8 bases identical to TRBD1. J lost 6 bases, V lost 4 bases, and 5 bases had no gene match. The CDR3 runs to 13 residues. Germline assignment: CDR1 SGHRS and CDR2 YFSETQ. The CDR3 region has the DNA TGCGCCAGCAGCCCCGGACAGGGAAATGGCTACACCTTC. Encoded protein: CASSPGQGNGYTF.

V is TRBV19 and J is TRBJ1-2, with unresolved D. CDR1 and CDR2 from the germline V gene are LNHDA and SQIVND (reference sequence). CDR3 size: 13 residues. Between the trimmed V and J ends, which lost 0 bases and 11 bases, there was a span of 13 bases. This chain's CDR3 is CASSIDLDDEYTF. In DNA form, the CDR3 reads TGTGCCAGTAGTATAGATCTAGATGACGAATACACCTTC.

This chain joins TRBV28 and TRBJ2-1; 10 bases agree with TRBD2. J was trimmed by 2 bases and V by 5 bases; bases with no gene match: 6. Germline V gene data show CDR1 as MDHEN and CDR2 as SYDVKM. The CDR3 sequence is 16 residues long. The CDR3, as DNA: TGTGCCAGCAGTCCGTCTCTAGCGGGGGCCTACAATGAGCAGTTCTTC. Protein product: CASSPSLAGAYNEQFF.

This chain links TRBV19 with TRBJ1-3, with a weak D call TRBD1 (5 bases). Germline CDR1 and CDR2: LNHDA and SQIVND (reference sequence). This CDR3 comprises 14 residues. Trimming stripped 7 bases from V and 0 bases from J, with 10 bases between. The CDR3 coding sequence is TGTGCCAGTACTCCGGGGCTCTCTGGAAACACCATATATTTT. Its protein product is CASTPGLSGNTIYF.

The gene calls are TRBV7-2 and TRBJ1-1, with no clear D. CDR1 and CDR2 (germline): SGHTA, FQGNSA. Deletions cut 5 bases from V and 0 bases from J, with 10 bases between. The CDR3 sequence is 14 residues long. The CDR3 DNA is TGTGCCAGCAGCCCTAGAGTTCTGAACACTGAAGCTTTCTTT. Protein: CASSPRVLNTEAFF.

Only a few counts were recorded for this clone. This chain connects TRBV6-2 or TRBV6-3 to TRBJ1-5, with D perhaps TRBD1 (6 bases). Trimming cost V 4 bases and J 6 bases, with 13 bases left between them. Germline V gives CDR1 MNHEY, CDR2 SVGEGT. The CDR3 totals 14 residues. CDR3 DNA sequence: TGTGCCAGCAGTTCAGGGCAGGGGACTCAGCCCCAGCATTTT. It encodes CASSSGQGTQPQHF.

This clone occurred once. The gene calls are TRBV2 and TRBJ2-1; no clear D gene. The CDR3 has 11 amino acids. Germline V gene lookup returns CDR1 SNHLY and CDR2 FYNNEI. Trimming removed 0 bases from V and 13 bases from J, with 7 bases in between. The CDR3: CASSEARLQFF. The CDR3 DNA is TGTGCCAGCAGTGAAGCGAGGTTACAGTTCTTC.

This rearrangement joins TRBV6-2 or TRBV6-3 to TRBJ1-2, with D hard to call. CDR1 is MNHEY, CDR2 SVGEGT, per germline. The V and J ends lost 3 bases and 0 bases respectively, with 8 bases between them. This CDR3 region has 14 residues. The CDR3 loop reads CASSYSETNYGYTF. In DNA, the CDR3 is TGTGCCAGCAGTTATTCGGAAACTAACTATGGCTACACCTTC.

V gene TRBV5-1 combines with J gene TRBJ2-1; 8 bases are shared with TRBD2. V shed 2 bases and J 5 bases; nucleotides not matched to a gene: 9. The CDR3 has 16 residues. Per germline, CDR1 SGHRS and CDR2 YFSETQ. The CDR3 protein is CASSFGGSGVNNEQFF. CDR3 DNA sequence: TGCGCCAGCAGCTTCGGGGGTAGCGGGGTTAACAATGAGCAGTTCTTC. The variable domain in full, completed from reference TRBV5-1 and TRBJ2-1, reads KAGVTQTPRYLIKTRGQQVTLSCSPISGHRSVSWYQQTPGQGLQFLFEYFSETQRNKGNFPGRFSGRQFSNSRSEMNVSTLELGDSALYLCASSFGGSGVNNEQFFGPGTRLTVL.

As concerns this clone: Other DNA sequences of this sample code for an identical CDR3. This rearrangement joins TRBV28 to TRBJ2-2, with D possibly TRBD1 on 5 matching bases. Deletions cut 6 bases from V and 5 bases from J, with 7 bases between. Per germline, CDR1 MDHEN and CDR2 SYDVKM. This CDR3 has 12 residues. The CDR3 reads CASSSGTGELFF. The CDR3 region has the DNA TGTGCCAGCAGCTCAGGGACCGGGGAGCTGTTTTTT.

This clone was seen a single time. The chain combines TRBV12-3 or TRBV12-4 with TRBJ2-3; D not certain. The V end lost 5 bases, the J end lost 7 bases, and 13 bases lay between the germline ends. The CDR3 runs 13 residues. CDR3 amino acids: CASSLQMGNTQYF. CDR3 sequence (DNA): TGTGCCAGCAGTCTACAGATGGGTAATACGCAGTATTTT.

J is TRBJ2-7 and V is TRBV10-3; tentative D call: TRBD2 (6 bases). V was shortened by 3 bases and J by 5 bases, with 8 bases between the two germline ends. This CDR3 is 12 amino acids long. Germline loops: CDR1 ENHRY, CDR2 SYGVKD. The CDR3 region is CAISDGRNEQYF. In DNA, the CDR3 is TGTGCCATCAGTGACGGGAGAAACGAGCAGTACTTC.

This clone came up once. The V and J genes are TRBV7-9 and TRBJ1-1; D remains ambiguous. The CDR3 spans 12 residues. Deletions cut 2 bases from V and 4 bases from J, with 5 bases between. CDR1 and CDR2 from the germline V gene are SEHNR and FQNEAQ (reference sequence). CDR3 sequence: CASSLLVTEAFF. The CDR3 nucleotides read TGTGCCAGCAGCTTACTGGTCACTGAAGCTTTCTTT. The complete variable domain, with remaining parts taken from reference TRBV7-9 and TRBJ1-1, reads DTGVSQNPRHKITKRGQNVTFRCDPISEHNRLYWYRQTLGQGPEFLTYFQNEAQLEKSRLLSDRFSAERPKGSFSTLEIQRTEQGDSAMYLCASSLLVTEAFFGQGTRLTVV.

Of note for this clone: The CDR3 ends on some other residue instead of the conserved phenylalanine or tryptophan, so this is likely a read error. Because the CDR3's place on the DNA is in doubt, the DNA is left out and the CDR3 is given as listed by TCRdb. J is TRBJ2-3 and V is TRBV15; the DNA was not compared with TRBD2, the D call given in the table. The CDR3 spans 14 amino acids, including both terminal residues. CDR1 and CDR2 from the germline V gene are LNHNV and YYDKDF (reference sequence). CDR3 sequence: CATSRDPTSGRLMY.

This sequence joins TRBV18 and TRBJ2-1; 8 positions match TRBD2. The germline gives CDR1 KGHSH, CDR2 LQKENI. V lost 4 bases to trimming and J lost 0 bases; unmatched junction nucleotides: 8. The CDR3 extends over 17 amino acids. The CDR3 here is CASSLKTGTSSYNEQFF. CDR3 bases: TGTGCCAGCTCACTAAAAACCGGGACTAGCTCCTACAATGAGCAGTTCTTC.

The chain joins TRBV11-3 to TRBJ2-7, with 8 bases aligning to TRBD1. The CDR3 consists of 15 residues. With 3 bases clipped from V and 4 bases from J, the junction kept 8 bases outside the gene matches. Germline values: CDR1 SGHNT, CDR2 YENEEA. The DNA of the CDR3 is TGTGCCAGCAGCTTGTCCGGGACAGGTGGGTACGAGCAGTACTTC. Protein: CASSLSGTGGYEQYF.

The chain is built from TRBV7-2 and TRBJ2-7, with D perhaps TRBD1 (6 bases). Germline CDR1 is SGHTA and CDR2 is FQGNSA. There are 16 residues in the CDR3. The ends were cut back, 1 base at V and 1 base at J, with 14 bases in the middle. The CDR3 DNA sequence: TGTGCCAGCAGCTTAGATCCAGGGGACATTTCCTACGAGCAGTACTTC. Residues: CASSLDPGDISYEQYF.

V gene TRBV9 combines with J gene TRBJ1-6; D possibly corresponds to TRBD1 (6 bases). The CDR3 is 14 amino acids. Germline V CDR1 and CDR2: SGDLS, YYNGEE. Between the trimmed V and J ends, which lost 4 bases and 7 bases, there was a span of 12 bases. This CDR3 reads CASSQNRENSPLHF. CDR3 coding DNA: TGTGCCAGCAGCCAAAACAGGGAGAATTCACCCCTCCACTTT.

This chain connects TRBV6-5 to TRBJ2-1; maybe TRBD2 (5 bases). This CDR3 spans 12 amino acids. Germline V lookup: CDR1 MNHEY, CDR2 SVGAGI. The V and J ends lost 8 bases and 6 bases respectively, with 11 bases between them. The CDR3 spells CASSPEGNEQFF. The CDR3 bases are TGTGCCAGCTCCCCTGAGGGCAATGAGCAGTTCTTC.

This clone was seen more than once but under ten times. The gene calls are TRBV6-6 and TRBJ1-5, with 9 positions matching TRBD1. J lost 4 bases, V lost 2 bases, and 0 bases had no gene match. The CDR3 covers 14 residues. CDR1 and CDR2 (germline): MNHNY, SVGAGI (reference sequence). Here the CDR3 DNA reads TGTGCCAGCAGTTACGGGACAGGGAATCAGCCCCAGCATTTT. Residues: CASSYGTGNQPQHF.

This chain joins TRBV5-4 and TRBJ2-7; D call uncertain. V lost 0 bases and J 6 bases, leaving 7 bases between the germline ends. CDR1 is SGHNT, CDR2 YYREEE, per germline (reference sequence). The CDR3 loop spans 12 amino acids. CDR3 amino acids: CASSLGVTEQYF. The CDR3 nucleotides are TGTGCCAGCAGCTTGGGTGTCACCGAGCAGTACTTC.

CDR3 in amino acids: CASSINRDYLNTGELFF. In nucleotides, the CDR3 is TGTGCCAGTAGTATTAATAGGGATTACCTGAACACCGGGGAGCTGTTTTTT. J is TRBJ2-2 and V is TRBV19; no definite D call. CDR3 length: 17 amino acids. V was clipped by 3 bases and J by 1 base, with 15 bases between them. Germline V lookup: CDR1 LNHDA, CDR2 SQIVND (reference sequence).

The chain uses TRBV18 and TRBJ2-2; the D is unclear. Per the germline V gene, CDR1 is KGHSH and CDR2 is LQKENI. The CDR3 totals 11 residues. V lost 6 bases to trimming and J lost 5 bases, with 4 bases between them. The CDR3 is CASSWTGELFF. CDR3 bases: TGTGCCAGCTCGTGGACCGGGGAGCTGTTTTTT.

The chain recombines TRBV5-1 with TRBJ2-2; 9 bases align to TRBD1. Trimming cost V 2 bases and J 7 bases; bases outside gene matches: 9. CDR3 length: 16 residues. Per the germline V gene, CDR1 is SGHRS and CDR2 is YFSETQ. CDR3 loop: CASSFYGTGLDGELFF. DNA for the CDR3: TGCGCCAGCAGCTTCTACGGGACAGGGTTGGACGGGGAGCTGTTTTTT.